Listed below are T cell receptor beta chains from one sample, sequenced in a study of blood T cells in healthy people across ages. In TCRdb, the 5' RACE reads were re-called with MiXCR into one record per CDR3 protein. The sample records hundreds of thousands of distinct CDR3 sequences, 49% being singletons. The sample comprised blood. The receptors come from a woman in her sixties in good health. Each CDR3 is given with its conserved first and last residue. D genes are given only for firm matches. A clone size is listed for some rows: how often the clone was seen (once, few, many), or a class if it is expanded.

v_call	d_call	j_call	clone_size	cdr3_nt	cdr3_aa
TRBV12-3/TRBV12-4	.	TRBJ2-6	few	TGTGCCAGCAGTCAAACCGGGACAACTGGGGCCAACGTCCTGACTTTC	CASSQTGTTGANVLTF
TRBV4-3	.	TRBJ2-3	.	TGCGCCAGCAGCCAAGTCCTCGAGGATACGCAGTATTTT	CASSQVLEDTQYF
TRBV5-1	.	TRBJ1-2	few	TGCGCCAGCAGCTTGACAGGCCCTAACTATGGCTACACCTTC	CASSLTGPNYGYTF
TRBV10-3	.	TRBJ1-1	.	TGTGCCATCAAAGGAGGGGCAGGGGAGAACACTGAAGCTTTCTTT	CAIKGGAGENTEAFF
TRBV5-1	.	TRBJ1-1	.	TGCGCCAGCAGCTTGGATTCGGGGTTCGCTGAAGCTTTCTTT	CASSLDSGFAEAFF
TRBV7-2	.	TRBJ1-5	few	TGTGCCAGCAGCTTCCCGCGACAGCCCCAGCATTTT	CASSFPRQPQHF
TRBV5-1	.	TRBJ2-2	many	TGCGCCAGCAGCGCACCCGATACGTGGACCGGGGAGCTGTTTTTT	CASSAPDTWTGELFF
TRBV4-2	TRBD2	TRBJ2-1	few	TGTGCCAGCAGCCAAGGGACTAGCGGCTGGAATGAGCAGTTCTTC	CASSQGTSGWNEQFF
TRBV9	.	TRBJ2-7	.	TGTGCCAGCAGCGTAGCGGGGAGCGAGCAGTACTTC	CASSVAGSEQYF
TRBV3-1	TRBD2	TRBJ2-7	.	TGTGCCAGCAGCCGCAAGTTGGCTAGCGGGAGCGACTCCTACGAGCAGTACTTC	CASSRKLASGSDSYEQYF
TRBV29-1	TRBD2	TRBJ2-2	few	TGCAGCGTTCACAGTGGAGCGGGAGCGAACACCGGGGAGCTGTTTTTT	CSVHSGAGANTGELFF
TRBV6-5	.	TRBJ1-1	.	TGTGCCAGCAGTTATAGGGAGGGGAACACTGAAGCTTTCTTT	CASSYREGNTEAFF
TRBV28	TRBD2	TRBJ2-1	few	TGTGCCAGCAGTTTTCGAACTAGCGGGAGGGCCCTTTCCTACTACAATGAGCAGTTCTTC	CASSFRTSGRALSYYNEQFF
TRBV28	.	TRBJ1-5	.	TGTGCCAGCAGAACAGGAATTAGTCTCAATCAGCCCCAGCATTTT	CASRTGISLNQPQHF